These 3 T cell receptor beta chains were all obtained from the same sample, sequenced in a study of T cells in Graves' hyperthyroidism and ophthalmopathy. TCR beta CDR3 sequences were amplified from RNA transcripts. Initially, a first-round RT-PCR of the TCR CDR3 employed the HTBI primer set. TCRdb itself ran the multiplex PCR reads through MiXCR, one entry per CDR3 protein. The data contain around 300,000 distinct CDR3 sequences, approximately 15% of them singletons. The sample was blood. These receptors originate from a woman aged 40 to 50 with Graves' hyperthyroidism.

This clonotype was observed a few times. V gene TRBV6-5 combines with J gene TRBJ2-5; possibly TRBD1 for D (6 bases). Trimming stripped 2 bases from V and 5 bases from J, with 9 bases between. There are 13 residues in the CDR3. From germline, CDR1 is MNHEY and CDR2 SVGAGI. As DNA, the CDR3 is TGTGCCAGCAGTTACGGGCAGGGGGAGACCCAGTACTTC. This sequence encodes CASSYGQGETQYF.

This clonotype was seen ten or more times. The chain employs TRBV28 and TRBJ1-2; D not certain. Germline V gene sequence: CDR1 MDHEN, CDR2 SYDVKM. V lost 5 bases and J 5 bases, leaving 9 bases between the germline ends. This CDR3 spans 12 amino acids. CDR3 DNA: TGTGCCAGCAGTATAGACCTATATGGCTACACCTTC. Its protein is CASSIDLYGYTF.

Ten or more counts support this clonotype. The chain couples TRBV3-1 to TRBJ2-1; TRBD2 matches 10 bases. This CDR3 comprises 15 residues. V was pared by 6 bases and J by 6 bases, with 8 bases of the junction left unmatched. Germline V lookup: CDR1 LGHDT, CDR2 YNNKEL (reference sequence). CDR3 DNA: TGTGCCAGCAGAACAAGCGGGAGGGCCCGCAATGAGCAGTTCTTC. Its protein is CASRTSGRARNEQFF.